The 21 T cell receptor beta chains below come from one sample, sequenced in a study of shared clonotypes between healthy human individuals (TCRdb year 2020). CD8 naive samples were CD45RO-negative cells positively selected for CCR7, giving a CD45RA+CCR7+ population that excluded TemRA cells. The library was prepared using the immunoSEQ multiplex PCR assay. As stored in TCRdb, this immuneACCESS dataset retains in-frame rearrangements with V and J assigned. A fraction of the clones does not appear; measured against another copy, unresolved V genes explain less than half of the discrepancy, and the remainder lacks a known reason. For this sample the table gives around 610,000 clones, of which roughly 95% were detected only once. The leading ten clones occupy 0.11% of the sample. Sequencing used naive CD8+ T cells sorted from blood. Reading the label with the study, this specimen's cell subset or site is: CD45RA+CCR7+. These receptors were collected from a woman in her twenties or thirties in good health.

This clone was detected a few times. The chain combines TRBV7-9 with TRBJ2-7; D possibly corresponds to TRBD1 (6 bases). The CDR3 covers 13 residues. Germline lookup yields CDR1 SEHNR and CDR2 FQNEAQ (reference sequence). Trimming shortened V by 3 bases and J by 7 bases, and 13 bases separated the two germline ends. The CDR3 DNA follows: TGTGCCAGCAGCTTCAGGGGTCAGGGGGAGCAGTACTTC. The encoded protein is CASSFRGQGEQYF.

The chain carries TRBV7-8 and TRBJ2-4, with 12 bases fitting TRBD2. With V trimmed by 5 bases and J by 7 bases, 9 bases remained unmatched. The CDR3 covers 16 residues. From germline, CDR1 is SGHVS and CDR2 FQNEAQ. CDR3 residues: CASSNRLAGEGNIQYF. DNA for the CDR3: TGTGCCAGCAGCAACCGACTAGCGGGGGAGGGGAACATTCAGTACTTC.

This sequence joins TRBV28 and TRBJ1-2, with D maybe TRBD1 (5 bases). Trimming pared 4 bases from V and 8 bases from J, leaving 17 bases between. This CDR3 has 14 amino acids. Looked up from germline, CDR1 is MDHEN and CDR2 is SYDVKM. The CDR3 coding sequence is TGTGCCAGCAGTTCCCGTGGGGCTGGGGACGGCTACACCTTC. This encodes CASSSRGAGDGYTF.

The chain links TRBV30 to TRBJ1-1; no clear D. V was clipped by 0 bases and J by 11 bases, with 10 bases between them. The CDR3 has 11 residues. Germline values: CDR1 GTSNPN, CDR2 SVGIG (reference sequence). The CDR3 DNA reads as TGTGCCTGGAGTGTATGGGGAGAGGCTTTCTTT. Translating gives CAWSVWGEAFF. Combining the CDR3 with reference TRBV30 and TRBJ1-1 gives the whole variable domain SQTIHQWPATLVQPVGSPLSLECTVEGTSNPNLYWYRQAAGRGLQLLFYSVGIGQISSEVPQNLSASRPQDRQFILSSKKLLLSDSGFYLCAWSVWGEAFFGQGTRLTVV.

The chain recombines TRBV5-5 with TRBJ2-7; 8 bases fit TRBD1. The J segment lost 2 bases and the V segment lost 4 bases, leaving 5 bases of the junction unmatched. Germline CDR1 and CDR2: SGHKS and YYEKEE (reference sequence). The CDR3 spans 14 residues. CDR3 sequence (DNA): TGTGCCAGCAGCGGCAGGACAGGGCCCTACGAGCAGTACTTC. Amino acid sequence: CASSGRTGPYEQYF. Full variable domain (outside the CDR3, taken from reference TRBV5-5 and TRBJ2-7): DAGVTQSPTHLIKTRGQQVTLRCSPISGHKSVSWYQQVLGQGPQFIFQYYEKEERGRGNFPDRFSARQFPNYSSELNVNALLLGDSALYLCASSGRTGPYEQYFGPGTRLTVT.

The rearrangement links TRBV5-1 to TRBJ2-1; 13 bases fit TRBD2. The trim removed 1 base at V and 6 bases at J, leaving 1 base unmatched. CDR1 and CDR2 (germline): SGHRS, YFSETQ. The CDR3 loop spans 15 amino acids. The CDR3 sequence is CASSLTSGRANEQFF. The CDR3 DNA is TGCGCCAGCAGCTTGACTAGCGGGAGGGCCAATGAGCAGTTCTTC.

The V call is TRBV5-4, the J call TRBJ1-2, with D perhaps TRBD1 (6 bases). Trimming pared 4 bases from V and 0 bases from J, leaving 13 bases between. The CDR3 loop spans 15 amino acids. The germline V gene encodes CDR1 SGHNT and CDR2 YYREEE (reference sequence). The DNA for the CDR3 is TGTGCCAGCAGCATCAGGGGAGAGGCTAACTATGGCTACACCTTC. It translates to CASSIRGEANYGYTF.

This sequence joins TRBV28 and TRBJ2-1; TRBD1 agrees at 7 bases. V was pared by 6 bases and J by 8 bases, with 7 bases of the junction left unmatched. Germline CDR1 MDHEN, CDR2 SYDVKM. The CDR3 covers 13 residues. In nucleotides, the CDR3 is TGTGCCAGCAGAAGGACAGGAGAGGATGAGCAGTTCTTC. Its translation is CASRRTGEDEQFF.

The rearrangement links TRBV29-1 to TRBJ1-2; 9 bases match TRBD1. Per germline, CDR1 SQVTM and CDR2 ANQGSEA. J lost 2 bases, V lost 1 base, and 8 bases had no gene match. The CDR3 has 16 residues. The CDR3, as DNA: TGCAGCGTTGAAGCTGAAGACAGGGGGGCGAACTATGGCTACACCTTC. Translation gives CSVEAEDRGANYGYTF.

This clone showed up just a few times. V and J are TRBV9 and TRBJ1-1, with D uncertain. This CDR3 has 14 amino acids. The ends were cut back, 0 bases at V and 7 bases at J, with 13 bases in the middle. Germline CDR1 is SGDLS and CDR2 is YYNGEE. In DNA form, the CDR3 reads TGTGCCAGCAGCGTAGAAGGAAGGGCGGGTGAAGCTTTCTTT. This encodes CASSVEGRAGEAFF.

CDR3 sequence: CASSETAGLAGVGETQYF. Here the CDR3 DNA reads TGTGCCAGCAGTGAAACGGCGGGTCTAGCGGGAGTTGGCGAGACCCAGTACTTC. The V gene is TRBV2, the J gene TRBJ2-5, with 10 bases aligning to TRBD2. The V gene's germline CDR1 is SNHLY and CDR2 FYNNEI. V shed 2 bases, J shed 5 bases, and the junction held 14 bases outside the gene matches. CDR3 length equals 18 residues.

This clone was seen only once. The rearrangement links TRBV2 to TRBJ1-1; D gene unclear. Germline CDR1 SNHLY, CDR2 FYNNEI. V was pared by 5 bases and J by 1 base, with 11 bases between. CDR3 length: 14 residues. The CDR3, as DNA: TGTGCCAGCAGTCCCCTCCGGACGAACACTGAAGCTTTCTTT. Its translation: CASSPLRTNTEAFF.

The chain links TRBV7-8 to TRBJ2-7; 7 bases agree with TRBD2. This CDR3 is built from 13 residues. V lost 11 bases, J lost 4 bases, and 11 bases stayed unmatched. Germline V lookup: CDR1 SGHVS, CDR2 FQNEAQ. The CDR3 loop is CAPLRGLPYEQYF. The CDR3 bases are TGTGCCCCCTTAAGGGGACTACCTTACGAGCAGTACTTC.

This clone was seen only once. The chain joins TRBV5-6 to TRBJ2-1; D unclear. V dropped 3 bases and J dropped 8 bases, with 18 bases sitting between them. The CDR3 length is 15 residues. Germline CDR1 SGHDT, CDR2 YYEEEE. CDR3 nucleotide sequence: TGTGCCAGCAGCTCCCTGTTGCAGGAGTTACATGAGCAGTTCTTC. Residues: CASSSLLQELHEQFF.

Points on this clone: Other DNA sequences in the same sample also yield this CDR3. The chain has TRBV2 and TRBJ2-5, with 11 bases identical to TRBD2. V was pared by 7 bases and J by 5 bases, with 15 bases of the junction left unmatched. CDR1 is SNHLY and CDR2 is FYNNEI in the germline V gene. The CDR3 is 17 residues long. The CDR3 bases are TGTGCCAGCATGGAGGGGCTGGTAGCGGGAGGGCGGGAGACCCAGTACTTC. This sequence encodes CASMEGLVAGGRETQYF. The entire variable domain, with the rest obtained from reference TRBV2 and TRBJ2-5, is as follows: EPEVTQTPSHQVTQMGQEVILRCVPISNHLYFYWYRQILGQKVEFLVSFYNNEISEKSEIFDDQFSVERPDGSNFTLKIRSTKLEDSAMYFCASMEGLVAGGRETQYFGPGTRLLVL.

The chain recombines TRBV30 with TRBJ2-7; 10 positions match TRBD1. V shed 8 bases, J shed 6 bases, and the junction held 7 bases outside the gene matches. There are 12 residues in the CDR3. Germline CDR1 reads GTSNPN; CDR2 reads SVGIG (reference sequence). The DNA of the CDR3 is TGTGCCCTCGACAGGGGGCGGCCCGAGCAGTACTTC. Amino acid sequence: CALDRGRPEQYF.

J is TRBJ1-1 and V is TRBV2, with D perhaps TRBD1 (6 bases). Germline V gene sequence: CDR1 SNHLY, CDR2 FYNNEI. V was trimmed by 3 bases and J by 1 base, leaving 6 bases between them. The CDR3 has 13 amino acids. CDR3 sequence (DNA): TGTGCCAGCAGTGAGGGGGCGAACACTGAAGCTTTCTTT. Residues: CASSEGANTEAFF.

This chain links TRBV11-3 with TRBJ2-7; D possibly corresponds to TRBD2 (5 bases). The germline V gene encodes CDR1 SGHNT and CDR2 YENEEA. Trimming shortened V by 0 bases and J by 3 bases, and 18 bases separated the two germline ends. The length of the CDR3 is 17 residues. The DNA of the CDR3 is TGTGCCAGCAGCTTAGATCCCCCGGGAACGATTGGCTACGAGCAGTACTTC. This codes for CASSLDPPGTIGYEQYF.

V usage is TRBV7-9 and J usage is TRBJ2-1; D is perhaps TRBD2 (6 bases). The germline CDR1 and CDR2 sequences are SEHNR and FQNEAQ (reference sequence). The CDR3 is made up of 16 amino acids. The ends were cut back, 5 bases at V and 1 base at J, with 15 bases in the middle. CDR3 sequence: CASSPPGTSSYNEQFF. In nucleotides, the CDR3 is TGTGCCAGCAGCCCCCCCGGGACTTCGTCCTACAATGAGCAGTTCTTC.

The chain has TRBV28 and TRBJ2-1; 8 bases are a match to TRBD2. CDR3 size: 16 residues. Per germline, CDR1 MDHEN and CDR2 SYDVKM. Trimming took 6 bases from V and 2 from J; bases not matched to a gene: 9. The DNA of the CDR3 is TGTGCCAGCAGCCCCCCCGGGACTAGAGCCTACAATGAGCAGTTCTTC. Protein sequence: CASSPPGTRAYNEQFF.

This clone was seen once. The chain uses TRBV21-1 and TRBJ1-4. TRBV21-1 is noted as a pseudogene. This CDR3 comprises 16 residues. The CDR3 protein is CASSSPPGLRHEKLFF. The CDR3, as DNA: TGTGCCAGCAGCTCCCCGCCGGGACTGAGGCATGAAAAACTGTTTTTT.